The T cell receptor (beta chain) described here comes from a study of blood T cell repertoires in COVID-19. Whole-study context: Sample material is recorded as cDNA or gDNA derived from T cells, B-cell-depleted T cells, or PBMCs.

Germline CDR1 is PRHDT and CDR2 is FYEKMQ (reference sequence). CDR3 length: 13 residues. V was pared by 5 bases and J by 4 bases, with 12 bases between. Some clones are missing from TCRdb's copy, which holds only in-frame ones; the method was immunoSEQ multiplex PCR. The table has roughly 260,000 clones, approximately 90% seen once. The rearrangement uses TRBV13 and TRBJ2-7, with D perhaps TRBD2 (6 bases). The source of this sequence is a woman aged 40 to 50 with acute or convalescent COVID-19. The sample was peripheral blood. In DNA form, the CDR3 reads TGTGCCAGCAGCCTTTCGGGGGAATACGAGCAGTACGTC. This sequence encodes CASSLSGEYEQYV.